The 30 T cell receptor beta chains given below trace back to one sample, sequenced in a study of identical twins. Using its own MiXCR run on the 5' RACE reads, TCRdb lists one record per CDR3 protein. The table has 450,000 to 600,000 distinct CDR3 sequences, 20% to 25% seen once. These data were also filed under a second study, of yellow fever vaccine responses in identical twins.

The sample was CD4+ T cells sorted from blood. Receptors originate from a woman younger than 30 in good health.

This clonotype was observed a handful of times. As DNA, the CDR3 is TGTGCCAGCAGCGCCCTAGCGGCATCCTACAATGAGCAGTTCTTC. Encoded protein: CASSALAASYNEQFF. This chain uses TRBV9 with TRBJ2-1, with TRBD2 matching over 7 bases. Trimming cost V 3 bases and J 1 base; bases outside gene matches: 4. This CDR3 has 15 amino acids. CDR1 SGDLS and CDR2 YYNGEE come from the germline V gene.

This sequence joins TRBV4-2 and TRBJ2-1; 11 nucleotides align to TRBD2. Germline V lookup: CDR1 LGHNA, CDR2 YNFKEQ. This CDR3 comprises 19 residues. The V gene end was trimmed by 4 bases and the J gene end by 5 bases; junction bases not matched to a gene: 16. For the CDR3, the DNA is TGTGCCAGCAGCCCCTGGACTAGCGGGCAAGGGTGGGCTAACAATGAGCAGTTCTTC. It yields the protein CASSPWTSGQGWANNEQFF.

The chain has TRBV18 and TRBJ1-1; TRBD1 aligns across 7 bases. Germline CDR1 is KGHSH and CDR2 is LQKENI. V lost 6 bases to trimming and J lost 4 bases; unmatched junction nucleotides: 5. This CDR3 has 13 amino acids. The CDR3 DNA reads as TGTGCCAGCTCCCCGGGACAGACCACTGAAGCTTTCTTT. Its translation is CASSPGQTTEAFF. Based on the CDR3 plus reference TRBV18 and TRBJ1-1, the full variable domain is NAGVMQNPRHLVRRRGQEARLRCSPMKGHSHVYWYRQLPEEGLKFMVYLQKENIIDESGMPKERFSAEFPKEGPSILRIQQVVRGDSAAYFCASSPGQTTEAFFGQGTRLTVV.

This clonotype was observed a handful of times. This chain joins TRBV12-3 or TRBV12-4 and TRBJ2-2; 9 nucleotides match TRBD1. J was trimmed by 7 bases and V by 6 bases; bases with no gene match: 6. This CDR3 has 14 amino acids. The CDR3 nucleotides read TGTGCCAGCAGCCGGGGACAGGGCGGCGGGGAGCTGTTTTTT. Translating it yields CASSRGQGGGELFF.

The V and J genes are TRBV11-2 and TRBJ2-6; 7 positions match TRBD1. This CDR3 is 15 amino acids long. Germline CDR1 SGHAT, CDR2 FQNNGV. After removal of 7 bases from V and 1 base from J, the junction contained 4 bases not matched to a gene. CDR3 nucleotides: TGTGCCAGCAACGACAGGGTTTCTGGGGCCAACGTCCTGACTTTC. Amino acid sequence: CASNDRVSGANVLTF.

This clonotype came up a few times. CDR3 amino acids: CASSQGPIQATEAFF. Here the CDR3 DNA reads TGTGCCAGCAGCCAAGGCCCCATTCAGGCCACTGAAGCTTTCTTT. This chain uses TRBV3-1 with TRBJ1-1; D unclear. CDR3 length equals 15 residues. V was pared by 1 base and J by 4 bases, with 13 bases between. CDR1 and CDR2 from the germline V gene are LGHDT and YNNKEL (reference sequence).

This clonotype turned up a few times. The CDR3 reads CSASLSRTEAFF. As DNA, the CDR3 is TGCAGTGCTAGTCTCAGCCGCACTGAAGCTTTCTTT. The V call is TRBV20-1, the J call TRBJ1-1, with no clear D. In germline, CDR1 is DFQATT, CDR2 SNEGSKA (reference sequence). V shed 3 bases and J shed 4 bases, with 9 bases lying between them. The CDR3 sequence is 12 residues long.

DNA for the CDR3: TGCAGTGCCGCTGTGGGCTCTGGAAACACCATATATTTT. This translates into CSAAVGSGNTIYF. The chain combines TRBV20-1 with TRBJ1-3; D not certain. Trimming removed 6 bases from V and 0 bases from J, with 9 bases in between. The CDR3 sequence is 13 residues long. Germline V gene data show CDR1 as DFQATT and CDR2 as SNEGSKA (reference sequence).

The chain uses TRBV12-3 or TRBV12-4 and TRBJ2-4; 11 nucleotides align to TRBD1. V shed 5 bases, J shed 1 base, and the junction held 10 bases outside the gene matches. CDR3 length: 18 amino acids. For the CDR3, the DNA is TGTGCCAGCAGTATGAGGGCGGGACAGGGGGAGGCCAAAAACATTCAGTACTTC. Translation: CASSMRAGQGEAKNIQYF.

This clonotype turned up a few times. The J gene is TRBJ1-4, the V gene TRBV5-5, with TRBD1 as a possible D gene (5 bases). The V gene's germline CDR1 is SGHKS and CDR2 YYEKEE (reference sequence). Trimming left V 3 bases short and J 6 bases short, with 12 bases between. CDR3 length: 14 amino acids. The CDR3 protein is CASSWGGPYEKLFF. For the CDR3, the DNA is TGTGCCAGCAGCTGGGGGGGTCCCTATGAAAAACTGTTTTTT.

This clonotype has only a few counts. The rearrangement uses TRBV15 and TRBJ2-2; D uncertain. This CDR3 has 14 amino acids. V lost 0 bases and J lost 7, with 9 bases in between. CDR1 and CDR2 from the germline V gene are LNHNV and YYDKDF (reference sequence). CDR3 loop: CATSRDGPGGELFF. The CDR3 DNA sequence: TGTGCCACCAGCAGAGACGGACCGGGCGGGGAGCTGTTTTTT.

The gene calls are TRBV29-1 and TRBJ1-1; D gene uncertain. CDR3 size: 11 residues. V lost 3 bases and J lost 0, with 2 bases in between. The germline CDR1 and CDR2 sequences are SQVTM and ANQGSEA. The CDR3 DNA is TGCAGCGTTGAGTTGAACACTGAAGCTTTCTTT. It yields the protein CSVELNTEAFF.

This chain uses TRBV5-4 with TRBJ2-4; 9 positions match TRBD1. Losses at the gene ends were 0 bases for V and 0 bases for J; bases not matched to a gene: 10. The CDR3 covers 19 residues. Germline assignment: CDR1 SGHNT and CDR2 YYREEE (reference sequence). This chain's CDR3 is CASSLAGGQGFLAKNIQYF. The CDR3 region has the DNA TGTGCCAGCAGCTTGGCCGGGGGACAGGGCTTCCTAGCCAAAAACATTCAGTACTTC.

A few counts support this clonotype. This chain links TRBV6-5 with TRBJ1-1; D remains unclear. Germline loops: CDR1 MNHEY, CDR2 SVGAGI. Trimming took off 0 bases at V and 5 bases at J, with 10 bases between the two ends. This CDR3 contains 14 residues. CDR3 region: CASSYSEGLTEAFF. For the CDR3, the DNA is TGTGCCAGCAGTTACTCGGAGGGATTGACTGAAGCTTTCTTT.

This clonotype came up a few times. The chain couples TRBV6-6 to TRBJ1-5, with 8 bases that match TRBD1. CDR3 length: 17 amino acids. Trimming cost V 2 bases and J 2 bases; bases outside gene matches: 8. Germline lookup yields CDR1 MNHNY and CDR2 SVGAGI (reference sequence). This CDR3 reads CASSYGGQGQGNQPQHF. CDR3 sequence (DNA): TGTGCCAGCAGTTACGGTGGACAGGGCCAGGGCAATCAGCCCCAGCATTTT.

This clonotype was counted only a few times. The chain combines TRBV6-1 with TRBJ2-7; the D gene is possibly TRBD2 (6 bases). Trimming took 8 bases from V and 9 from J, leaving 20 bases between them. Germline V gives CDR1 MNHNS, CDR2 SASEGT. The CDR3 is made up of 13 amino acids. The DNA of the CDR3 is TGTGCCAGCGGTGGTCTCGGGGGTTCAGGGCAGTACTTC. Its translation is CASGGLGGSGQYF.

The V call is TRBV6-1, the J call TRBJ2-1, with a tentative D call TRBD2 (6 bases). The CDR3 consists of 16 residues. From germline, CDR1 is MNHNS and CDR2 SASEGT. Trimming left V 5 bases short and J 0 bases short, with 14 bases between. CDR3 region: CASSPKRASSYNEQFF. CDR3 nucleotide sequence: TGTGCCAGCAGTCCAAAGCGGGCCAGCTCCTACAATGAGCAGTTCTTC.

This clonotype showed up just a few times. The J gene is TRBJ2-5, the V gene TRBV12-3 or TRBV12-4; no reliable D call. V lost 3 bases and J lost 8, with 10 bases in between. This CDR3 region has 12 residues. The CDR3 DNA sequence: TGTGCCAGCAGTTTTGGGTTAGATACCCAGTACTTC. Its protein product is CASSFGLDTQYF.

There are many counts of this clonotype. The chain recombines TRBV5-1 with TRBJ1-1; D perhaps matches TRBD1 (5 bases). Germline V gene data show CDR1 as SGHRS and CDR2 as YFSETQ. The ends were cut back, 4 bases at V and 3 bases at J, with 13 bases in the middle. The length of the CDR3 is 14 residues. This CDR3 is CASSAGERHTEAFF. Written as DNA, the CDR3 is TGCGCCAGCAGCGCGGGGGAGAGACACACTGAAGCTTTCTTT.

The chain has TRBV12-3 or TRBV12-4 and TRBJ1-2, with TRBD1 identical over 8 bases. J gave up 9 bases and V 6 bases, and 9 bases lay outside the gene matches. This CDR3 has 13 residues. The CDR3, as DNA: TGTGCCAGCAGCCTCCAGGGGGCCCTACGCTACACCTTC. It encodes CASSLQGALRYTF.

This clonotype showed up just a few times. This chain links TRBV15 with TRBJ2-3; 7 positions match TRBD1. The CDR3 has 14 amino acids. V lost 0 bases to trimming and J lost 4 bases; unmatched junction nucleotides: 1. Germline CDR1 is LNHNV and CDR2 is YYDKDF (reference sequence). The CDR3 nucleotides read TGTGCCACCAGCAGAGAAGGGGGCTCAGATACGCAGTATTTT. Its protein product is CATSREGGSDTQYF.

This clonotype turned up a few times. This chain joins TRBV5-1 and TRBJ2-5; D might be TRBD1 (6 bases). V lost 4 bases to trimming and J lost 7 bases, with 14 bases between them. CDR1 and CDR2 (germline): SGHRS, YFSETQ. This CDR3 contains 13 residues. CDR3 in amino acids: CASSDSTGWTQYF. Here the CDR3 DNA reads TGCGCCAGCAGCGATAGCACAGGGTGGACCCAGTACTTC.

CDR3 sequence (DNA): TGTGCCAGCAGCCAAGAAGGGTACGCCAAAAACATTCAGTACTTC. Translated, it gives CASSQEGYAKNIQYF. The J gene is TRBJ2-4, the V gene TRBV4-2; D unresolved. Germline assignment: CDR1 LGHNA and CDR2 YNFKEQ. This CDR3 comprises 15 residues. The ends were cut back, 0 bases at V and 1 base at J, with 7 bases in the middle.

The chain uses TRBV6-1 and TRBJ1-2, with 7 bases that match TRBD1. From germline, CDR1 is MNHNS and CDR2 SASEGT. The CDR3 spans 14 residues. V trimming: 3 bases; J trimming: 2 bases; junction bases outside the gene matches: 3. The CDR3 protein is CASSEGTANYGYTF. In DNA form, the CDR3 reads TGTGCCAGCAGTGAGGGGACAGCGAACTATGGCTACACCTTC.

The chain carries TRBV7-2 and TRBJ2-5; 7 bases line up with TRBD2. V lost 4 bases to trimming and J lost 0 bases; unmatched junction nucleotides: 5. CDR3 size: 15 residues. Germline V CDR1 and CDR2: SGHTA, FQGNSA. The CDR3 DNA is TGTGCCAGCAGCTCTAGCGGACTTAACCAAGAGACCCAGTACTTC. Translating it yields CASSSSGLNQETQYF.

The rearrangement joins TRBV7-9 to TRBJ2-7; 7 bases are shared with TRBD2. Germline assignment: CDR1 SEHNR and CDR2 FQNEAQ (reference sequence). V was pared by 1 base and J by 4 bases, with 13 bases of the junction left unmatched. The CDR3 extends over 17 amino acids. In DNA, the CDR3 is TGTGCCAGCAGCTTAGTTCCCAACAGCGGGACCCGTTACGAGCAGTACTTC. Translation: CASSLVPNSGTRYEQYF. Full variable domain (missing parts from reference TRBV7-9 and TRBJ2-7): DTGVSQNPRHKITKRGQNVTFRCDPISEHNRLYWYRQTLGQGPEFLTYFQNEAQLEKSRLLSDRFSAERPKGSFSTLEIQRTEQGDSAMYLCASSLVPNSGTRYEQYFGPGTRLTVT.

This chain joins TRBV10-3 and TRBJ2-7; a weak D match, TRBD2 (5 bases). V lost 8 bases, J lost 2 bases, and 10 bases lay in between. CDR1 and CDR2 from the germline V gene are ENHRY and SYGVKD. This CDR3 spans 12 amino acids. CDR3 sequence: CAIRDPTYEQYF. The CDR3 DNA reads TGTGCCATCCGGGATCCGACCTACGAGCAGTACTTC.

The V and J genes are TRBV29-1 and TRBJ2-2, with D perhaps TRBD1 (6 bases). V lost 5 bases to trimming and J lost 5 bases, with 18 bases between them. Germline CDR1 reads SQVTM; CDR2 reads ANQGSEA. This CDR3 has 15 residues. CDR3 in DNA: TGCAGCGTTCGCGTTGACAGGATTACTACCGGGGAGCTGTTTTTT. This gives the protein CSVRVDRITTGELFF.

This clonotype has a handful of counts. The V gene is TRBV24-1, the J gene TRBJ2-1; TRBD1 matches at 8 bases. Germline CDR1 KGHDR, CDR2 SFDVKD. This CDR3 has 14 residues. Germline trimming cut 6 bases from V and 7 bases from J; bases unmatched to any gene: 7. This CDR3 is CATSRGQGTNEQFF. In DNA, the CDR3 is TGTGCCACCAGTAGAGGACAGGGAACGAATGAGCAGTTCTTC.

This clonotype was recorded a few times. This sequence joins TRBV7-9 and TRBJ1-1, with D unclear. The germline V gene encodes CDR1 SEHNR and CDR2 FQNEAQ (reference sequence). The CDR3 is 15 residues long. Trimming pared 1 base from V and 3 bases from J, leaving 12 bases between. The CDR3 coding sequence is TGTGCCAGCAGCTTAGAAGGAATGGGGTACACTGAAGCTTTCTTT. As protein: CASSLEGMGYTEAFF.